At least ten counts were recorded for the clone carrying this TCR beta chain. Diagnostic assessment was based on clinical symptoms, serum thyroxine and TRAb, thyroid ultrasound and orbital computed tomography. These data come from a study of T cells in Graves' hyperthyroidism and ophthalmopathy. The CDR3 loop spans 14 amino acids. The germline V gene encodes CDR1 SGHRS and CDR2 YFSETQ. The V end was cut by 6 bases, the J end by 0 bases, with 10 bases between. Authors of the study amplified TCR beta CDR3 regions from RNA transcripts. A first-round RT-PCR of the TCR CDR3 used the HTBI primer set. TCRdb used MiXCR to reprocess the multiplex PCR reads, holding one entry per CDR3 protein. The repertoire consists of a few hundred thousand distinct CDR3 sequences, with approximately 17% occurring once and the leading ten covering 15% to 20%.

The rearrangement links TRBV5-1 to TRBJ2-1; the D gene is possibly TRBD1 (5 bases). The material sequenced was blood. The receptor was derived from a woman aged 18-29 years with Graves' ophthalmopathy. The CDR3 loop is CASTTDPSYNEQFF. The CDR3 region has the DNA TGCGCCAGCACGACAGACCCCTCCTACAATGAGCAGTTCTTC. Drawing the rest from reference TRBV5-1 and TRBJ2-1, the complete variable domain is KAGVTQTPRYLIKTRGQQVTLSCSPISGHRSVSWYQQTPGQGLQFLFEYFSETQRNKGNFPGRFSGRQFSNSRSEMNVSTLELGDSALYLCASTTDPSYNEQFFGPGTRLTVL.